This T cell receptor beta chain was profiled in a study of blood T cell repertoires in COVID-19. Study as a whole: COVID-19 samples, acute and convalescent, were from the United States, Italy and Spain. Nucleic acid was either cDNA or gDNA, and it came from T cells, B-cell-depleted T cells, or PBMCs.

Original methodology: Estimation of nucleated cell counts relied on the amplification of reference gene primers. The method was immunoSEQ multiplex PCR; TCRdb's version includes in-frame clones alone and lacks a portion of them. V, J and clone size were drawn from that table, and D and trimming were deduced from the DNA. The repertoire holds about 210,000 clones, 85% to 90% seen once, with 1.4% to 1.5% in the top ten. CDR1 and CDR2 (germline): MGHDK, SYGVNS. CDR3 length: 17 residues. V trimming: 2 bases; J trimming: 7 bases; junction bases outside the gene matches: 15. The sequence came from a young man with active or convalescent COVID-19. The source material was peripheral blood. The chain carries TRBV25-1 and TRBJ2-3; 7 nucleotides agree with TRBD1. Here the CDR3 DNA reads TGTGCCAGCAGTGAACCAGAGGACAGGAATGTGAAAAATACGCAGTATTTT. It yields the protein CASSEPEDRNVKNTQYF.